This T cell receptor (beta chain) is from a study of OX40 agonist ivuxolimab in advanced cancers. Study-wide context: Cohort: approximately 79% men, mean age around 60, aged about 20 to 90.

The length of the CDR3 is 16 residues. The germline CDR1 and CDR2 sequences are LGHNA and YNFKEQ. Between the trimmed V and J ends, which lost 0 bases and 1 base, there was a span of 9 bases. Study results and limitations: Low normalized T-cell clonal expansion was additionally recorded for some nonresponders.

Concerning this clone: What it binds is not known.

Libraries were prepared by immunoSEQ multiplex PCR; TCRdb keeps only in-frame clonotypes and omits some of them. The sample contains 41,000 or so clones, about 90% of which appear only once. J is TRBJ2-2 and V is TRBV4-2, with a possible D match to TRBD1 (5 bases). This clonotype originated in an adult with an advanced solid tumor such as melanoma, head and neck, liver or kidney cancer. The specimen comprised CD4+ or CD8+ T cells sorted from blood, sampled in a trial of the OX40 agonist ivuxolimab. The CDR3 DNA follows: TGTGCCAGCAGCCAAGAGTTGGGGCGGAACACCGGGGAGCTGTTTTTT. It translates to CASSQELGRNTGELFF.